These 15 T cell receptor beta chains came from one sample sequenced in a study of OX40 agonist ivuxolimab in advanced cancers. Library prep was done by the immunoSEQ multiplex PCR assay. TCRdb limited this immuneACCESS table to in-frame rearrangements with V and J called. A share of clones is missing; checked studies link under half to unresolved V genes, and the rest is unexplained. Here the sample has about 75,000 clones; around 84% occur a single time. Roughly a sixth of the sample comes from the top ten. The source was CD4+ or CD8+ T cells sorted from blood, collected in a trial of the OX40 agonist ivuxolimab. Source of these receptors: an adult with an advanced solid tumor such as melanoma, head and neck, liver or kidney cancer.

This chain uses TRBV4-1 with TRBJ2-7, with 7 positions matching TRBD2. CDR3 size: 15 residues. Germline V CDR1 and CDR2: MGHRA, YSYEKL. The V and J ends lost 2 bases and 4 bases, in that order; junction bases with no gene match: 8. The CDR3 protein is CASSQPGLRHYEQYF. Written as DNA, the CDR3 is TGCGCCAGCAGCCAACCGGGACTACGACATTACGAGCAGTACTTC.

The gene calls are TRBV18 and TRBJ2-7; 8 bases align to TRBD1. The germline V gene has CDR1 KGHSH and CDR2 LQKENI. This CDR3 has 14 residues. The V and J ends lost 3 bases and 6 bases, in that order; junction bases with no gene match: 7. CDR3 coding DNA: TGTGCCAGCTCACCCGCGGGACAGGACGTCGAGCAGTACTTC. It encodes CASSPAGQDVEQYF.

This chain links TRBV15 with TRBJ2-3; 11 bases fit TRBD2. The CDR3 spans 16 residues. Trimming took 4 bases from V and 2 from J; bases not matched to a gene: 5. Per the germline V gene, CDR1 is LNHNV and CDR2 is YYDKDF (reference sequence). The CDR3, as DNA: TGTGCCACCAGCATCACTAGCGGGGGCTTCACAGATACGCAGTATTTT. This translates into CATSITSGGFTDTQYF.

The J gene is TRBJ2-5, the V gene TRBV28; 10 positions agree with TRBD1. Gene TRBJ2-7 matches the end of the DNA better, so the J call may be wrong. Germline CDR1 and CDR2: MDHEN and SYDVKM. The CDR3 is 15 residues long. This CDR3 is CASSGGDRGSYEQYF. The CDR3, as DNA: TGTGCCAGCAGTGGGGGGGACAGGGGTTCCTACGAGCAGTACTTC.

The V gene is TRBV4-2, the J gene TRBJ2-1, with D possibly matching TRBD2 (6 bases). CDR3 length: 14 residues. Germline CDR1 LGHNA, CDR2 YNFKEQ. The V end lost 1 base, the J end lost 2 bases, and 6 bases lay between the germline ends. The CDR3 sequence: CASSQGLAYNEQFF. As DNA, the CDR3 is TGTGCCAGCAGCCAAGGACTAGCCTACAATGAGCAGTTCTTC.

This chain connects TRBV7-9 to TRBJ2-6; D is unclear. This CDR3 region has 15 residues. Trimming removed 4 bases from V and 0 bases from J, with 7 bases in between. Germline CDR1 and CDR2: SEHNR and FQNEAQ (reference sequence). Here the CDR3 reads CASSYQSSGANVLTF. The CDR3 DNA reads as TGTGCCAGCAGCTATCAATCCTCTGGGGCCAACGTCCTGACTTTC.

The chain joins TRBV5-3 to TRBJ2-4; D not resolved. TRBV5-3 is an open reading frame, and its role is uncertain. Trimming left V 5 bases short and J 0 bases short, with 3 bases between. The CDR3 is 12 residues long. CDR3 residues: CARRRAKNIQYF. The CDR3 DNA sequence: TGTGCCAGAAGGAGAGCCAAAAACATTCAGTACTTC.

The chain is built from TRBV5-1 and TRBJ2-1; D might be TRBD1 (6 bases). V was shortened by 3 bases and J by 0 bases, with 13 bases between the two germline ends. The CDR3 is made up of 16 amino acids. CDR1 is SGHRS, CDR2 YFSETQ, per germline. The CDR3 protein is CASSSGQLSSYNEQFF. CDR3 DNA sequence: TGCGCCAGCAGCTCCGGACAGCTGAGCTCCTACAATGAGCAGTTCTTC.

This clone was recorded only once. The V call is TRBV27, the J call TRBJ2-6; D uncertain. In germline, CDR1 is MNHEY, CDR2 SMNVEV (reference sequence). Deletions cut 6 bases from V and 2 bases from J, with 8 bases between. CDR3 length: 14 amino acids. CDR3 amino acids: CASRGSTGANVLTF. The CDR3 DNA is TGTGCCAGCAGGGGGTCTACTGGGGCCAACGTCCTGACTTTC.

This clone showed up just once. V is TRBV5-1 and J is TRBJ2-7; D might be TRBD1 (6 bases). The CDR3 loop spans 14 amino acids. V lost 4 bases to trimming and J lost 2 bases, with 13 bases between them. Germline V CDR1 and CDR2: SGHRS, YFSETQ. The CDR3 coding sequence is TGCGCCAGCAGCCTCGGGACACGAACCTACGAGCAGTACTTC. The encoded protein is CASSLGTRTYEQYF.

DNA for the CDR3: TGTGCCAGTAGGGCGACAGAAACTGGAAACACCATATATTTT. Translation gives CASRATETGNTIYF. The chain links TRBV19 to TRBJ1-3; D is possibly TRBD1 (5 bases). Trimming removed 6 bases from V and 2 bases from J, with 11 bases in between. The CDR3 runs 14 residues. CDR1 is LNHDA and CDR2 is SQIVND in the germline V gene (reference sequence).

The chain uses TRBV28 and TRBJ2-7; 8 nucleotides agree with TRBD1. V shed 4 bases and J 6 bases; nucleotides not matched to a gene: 14. Germline assignment: CDR1 MDHEN and CDR2 SYDVKM. The CDR3 sequence is 16 residues long. The CDR3 nucleotides are TGTGCCAGCAGTTACCTCCCCCAGGGGGCCGGGTCCGAGCAGTACTTC. It specifies CASSYLPQGAGSEQYF.

The J gene is TRBJ2-7, the V gene TRBV29-1; D is uncertain. With 5 bases removed from V and 1 base from J, the gap between germline ends came to 9 bases. The CDR3 covers 12 residues. Germline CDR1 and CDR2: SQVTM and ANQGSEA. CDR3 bases: TGCAGCGTTCAAGGGCTGTCCTACGAGCAGTACTTC. It specifies CSVQGLSYEQYF.

This chain connects TRBV6-1 to TRBJ2-1; a possible D gene is TRBD1 (5 bases). V lost 2 bases to trimming and J lost 4 bases, with 15 bases between them. The CDR3 contains 16 residues. Germline V gene lookup returns CDR1 MNHNS and CDR2 SASEGT. DNA for the CDR3: TGTGCCAGCAGTGAATCAGGGCATAGCTATTACAATGAGCAGTTCTTC. This encodes CASSESGHSYYNEQFF.

The chain couples TRBV6-4 to TRBJ1-5; 8 positions agree with TRBD1. V shed 8 bases, J shed 8 bases, and the junction held 5 bases outside the gene matches. Germline lookup yields CDR1 MRHNA and CDR2 SNTAGT. CDR3 length equals 12 residues. The CDR3 reads CASSQGDKPQHF. In DNA form, the CDR3 reads TGTGCCAGCTCACAGGGGGACAAGCCCCAGCATTTT.